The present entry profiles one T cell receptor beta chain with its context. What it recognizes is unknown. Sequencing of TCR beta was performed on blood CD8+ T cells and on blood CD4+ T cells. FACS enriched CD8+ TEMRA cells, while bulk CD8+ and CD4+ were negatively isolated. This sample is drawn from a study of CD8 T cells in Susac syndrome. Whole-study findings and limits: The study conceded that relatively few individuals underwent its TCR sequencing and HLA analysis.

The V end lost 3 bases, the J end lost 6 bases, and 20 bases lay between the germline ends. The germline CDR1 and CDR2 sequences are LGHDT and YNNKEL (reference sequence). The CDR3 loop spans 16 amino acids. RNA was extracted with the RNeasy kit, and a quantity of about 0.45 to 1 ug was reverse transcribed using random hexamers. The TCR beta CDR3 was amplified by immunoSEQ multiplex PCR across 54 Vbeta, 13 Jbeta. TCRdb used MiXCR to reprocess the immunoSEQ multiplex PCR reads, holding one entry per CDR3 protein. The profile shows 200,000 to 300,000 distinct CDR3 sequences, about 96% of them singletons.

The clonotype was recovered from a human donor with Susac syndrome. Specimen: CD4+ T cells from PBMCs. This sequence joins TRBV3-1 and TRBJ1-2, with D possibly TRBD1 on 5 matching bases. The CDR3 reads CASSQLTGRTLDGYTF. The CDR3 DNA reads TGTGCCAGCAGCCAGCTGACGGGACGGACCCTGGATGGCTACACCTTC.